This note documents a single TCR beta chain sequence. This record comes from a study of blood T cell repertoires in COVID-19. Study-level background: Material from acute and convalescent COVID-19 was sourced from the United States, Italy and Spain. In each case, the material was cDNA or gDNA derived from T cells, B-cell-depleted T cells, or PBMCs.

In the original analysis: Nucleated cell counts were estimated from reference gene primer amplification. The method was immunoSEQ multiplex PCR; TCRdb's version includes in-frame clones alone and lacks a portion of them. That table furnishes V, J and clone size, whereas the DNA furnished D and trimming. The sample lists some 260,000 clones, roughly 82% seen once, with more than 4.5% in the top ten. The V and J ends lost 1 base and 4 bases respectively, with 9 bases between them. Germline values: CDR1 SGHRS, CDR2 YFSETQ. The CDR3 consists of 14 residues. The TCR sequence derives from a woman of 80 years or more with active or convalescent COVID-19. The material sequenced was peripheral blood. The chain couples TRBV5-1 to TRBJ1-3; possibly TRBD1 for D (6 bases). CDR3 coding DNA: TGCGCCAGCAGCTTGACAGGGTTGGGAAACACCATATATTTT. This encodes CASSLTGLGNTIYF.